This T cell receptor (beta chain) emerged from a study of CD8+ T cells in alopecia areata. Treatment here: oral pan-JAK inhibitor, 5-10 mg twice daily. The germline CDR1 and CDR2 sequences are SGDLS and YYNGEE. The CDR3 is made up of 14 amino acids. The V end lost 0 bases, the J end lost 2 bases, and 9 bases lay between the germline ends. Following extraction, RNA underwent reverse transcription to cDNA, which served as the sequencing template. Clones were sequenced by immunoSEQ multiplex PCR, and TCRdb holds only the in-frame ones, with some missing. The sample holds roughly 110,000 clones, about four fifths seen once.

The chain couples TRBV9 to TRBJ2-7, with a weak D call TRBD2 (6 bases). The source of this sequence is a human donor with alopecia areata. The starting material was CD8+ T cells sorted from blood, obtained at week 24, from a patient treated with tofacitinib. The CDR3, as DNA: TGTGCCAGCAGCGTAGATGGGACTCCCTACGAGCAGTACTTC. This codes for CASSVDGTPYEQYF.